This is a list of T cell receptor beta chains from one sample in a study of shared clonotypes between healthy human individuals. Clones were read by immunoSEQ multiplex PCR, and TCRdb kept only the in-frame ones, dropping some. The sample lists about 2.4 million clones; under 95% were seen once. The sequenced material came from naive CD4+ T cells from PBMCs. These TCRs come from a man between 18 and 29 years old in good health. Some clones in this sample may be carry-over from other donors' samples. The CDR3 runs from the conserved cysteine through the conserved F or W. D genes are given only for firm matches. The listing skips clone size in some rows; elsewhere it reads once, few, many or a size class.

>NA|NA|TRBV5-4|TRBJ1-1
TGTGCCAGCAGCTTGAGTGGGGCCTACAGCACTGAAGCTTTCTTT
CASSLSGAYSTEAFF
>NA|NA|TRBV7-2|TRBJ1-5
TGTGCCAGCAGCTTAAGCCGAACACAGGCTGGGGGGCAGCCCCAGCATTTT
CASSLSRTQAGGQPQHF
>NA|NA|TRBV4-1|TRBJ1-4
TGCGCCAGCAGCCAAGGAGTGAGCGGTGGGTACGAAAAACTGTTTTTT
CASSQGVSGGYEKLFF
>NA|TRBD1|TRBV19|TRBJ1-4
TGTGCCAGTAGGAGGACAGGCACGTCGAATGAAAAACTGTTTTTT
CASRRTGTSNEKLFF
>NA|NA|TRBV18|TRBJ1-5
TGTGCCAGCTCACCTCCAGGGGTTCAGCCCCAGCATTTT
CASSPPGVQPQHF
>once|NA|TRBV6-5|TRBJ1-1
TGTGCCAGCAGTTCTCCCCGGTCCTCGTTCGGCACTGAAGCTTTCTTT
CASSSPRSSFGTEAFF
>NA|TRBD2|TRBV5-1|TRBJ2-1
TGCGCCAGCAGCTTGGGTTTGGCTAGCGGGAGTAGGTTTAATGAGCAGTTCTTC
CASSLGLASGSRFNEQFF
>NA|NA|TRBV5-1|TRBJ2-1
TGCGCCAGCAGCTTGGGGACTGACGACAATGAGCAGTTCTTC
CASSLGTDDNEQFF
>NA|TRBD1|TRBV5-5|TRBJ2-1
TGTGCCAGCAGCTTGGAGAGGGGGCAGTACAATGAGCAGTTCTTC
CASSLERGQYNEQFF
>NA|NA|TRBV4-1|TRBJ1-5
TGCGCCAGCGCACAGGGACTGTATCAGCCCCAGCATTTT
CASAQGLYQPQHF
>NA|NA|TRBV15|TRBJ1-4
TGTGCCACCAGCAGGGGTGACAGACTTAATGAAAAACTGTTTTTT
CATSRGDRLNEKLFF
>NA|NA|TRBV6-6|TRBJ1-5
TGTGCCAGCAGGAGGGATAGCAATCAGCCCCAGCATTTT
CASRRDSNQPQHF
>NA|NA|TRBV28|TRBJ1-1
TGTGCCAGCAGTCCCGAGGGATCATACAGGAGACTGAACACTGAAGCTTTCTTT
CASSPEGSYRRLNTEAFF
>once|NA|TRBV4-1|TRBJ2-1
TGCGCCAGCAGCCAAGTTTTGAGGGGTCTCAATGAGCAGTTCTTC
CASSQVLRGLNEQFF
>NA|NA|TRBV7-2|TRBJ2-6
TGTGCCAGCAGCTCAAGCTCTGGGGCCAACGTCCTGACTTTC
CASSSSSGANVLTF
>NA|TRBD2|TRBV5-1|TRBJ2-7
TGCGCCAGCAGCTTGGGGGGTAGCGGGATAAGCTACGAGCAGTACTTC
CASSLGGSGISYEQYF
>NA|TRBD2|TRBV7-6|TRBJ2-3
TGTGCCAGCAGCGCCGACCACCTAGCGGACACAGATACGCAGTATTTT
CASSADHLADTDTQYF
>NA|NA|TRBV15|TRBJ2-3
TGTGCCACCAGCAGAGATCTACAGGACCTTCAGTATTTT
CATSRDLQDLQYF
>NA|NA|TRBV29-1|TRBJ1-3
TGCAGCGTTCCCGGCCGCGGAAACACCATATATTTT
CSVPGRGNTIYF
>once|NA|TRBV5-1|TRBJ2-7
TGCGCCAGCAGCTTGGTTAACTACGAGCAGTACTTC
CASSLVNYEQYF
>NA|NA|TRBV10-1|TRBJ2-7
TGCGCCAGCAGTGAGTCAGGGACAACCTGCTTCGAGCAGTACTTC
CASSESGTTCFEQYF
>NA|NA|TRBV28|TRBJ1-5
TGTGCCATCGGACGGGGTAGCAATCAGCCCCAGCATTTT
CAIGRGSNQPQHF
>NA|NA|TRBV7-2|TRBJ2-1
TGTGCCAGCAGCCCGAGGGGGTCTTCGAGCAATGAGCAGTTCTTC
CASSPRGSSSNEQFF
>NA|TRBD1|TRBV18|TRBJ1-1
TGTGCCAGCTCACCAACAGGGGGCAGAAACACTGAAGCTTTCTTT
CASSPTGGRNTEAFF
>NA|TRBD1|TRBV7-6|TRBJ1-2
TGTGCCAGCAGCCAGGACAGGGGCGGCTATGGCTACACCTTC
CASSQDRGGYGYTF
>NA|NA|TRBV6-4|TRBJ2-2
TGTGCCAGCAGCCGGGACTTATACACCGGGGAGCTGTTTTTT
CASSRDLYTGELFF
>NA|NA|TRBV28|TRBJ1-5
TGTGCCAGCAGTTTAATTCCTCGGCAGGGTAATCAGCCCCAGCATTTT
CASSLIPRQGNQPQHF
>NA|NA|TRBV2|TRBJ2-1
TGTGCCAGCGTTACCGGCCTAGGTACTGAGCAGTTCTTC
CASVTGLGTEQFF
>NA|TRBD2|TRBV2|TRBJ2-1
TGTGCCAGCAGGGAACGCGGGACTAGCGATGAGCAGTTCTTC
CASRERGTSDEQFF
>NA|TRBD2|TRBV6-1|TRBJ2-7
TGTGCCAGCAGTGAAGGAATAGCGGGAGATAGGAAGCAGTACTTC
CASSEGIAGDRKQYF
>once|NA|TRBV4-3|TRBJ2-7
TGCGCCAGCAGCCAAGGGGTGATTGGAGGGGTGCCCTACGAGCAGTACTTC
CASSQGVIGGVPYEQYF
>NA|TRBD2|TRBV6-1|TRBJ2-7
TGTGCCAGCAGTGTTCTAGCGGCGCAGTACTTC
CASSVLAAQYF
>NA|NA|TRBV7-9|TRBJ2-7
TGTGCCAGCAGCTTCGAGCAGAACTACGAGCAGTACTTC
CASSFEQNYEQYF
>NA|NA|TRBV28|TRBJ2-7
TGTGCCAGCAGTTTGGGGACGGAAGCCTACGAGCAGTACTTC
CASSLGTEAYEQYF
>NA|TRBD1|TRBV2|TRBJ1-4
TGTGCCGGACAGGTGTCGGGGACTAATGAAAAACTGTTTTTT
CAGQVSGTNEKLFF
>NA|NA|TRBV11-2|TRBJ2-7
TGTGCCAGCAGCCGGGACGCCTACGAGCAGTACTTC
CASSRDAYEQYF
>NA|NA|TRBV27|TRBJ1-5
TGTGCCAGCAGTTTATTCCGCAATCAGCCCCAGCATTTT
CASSLFRNQPQHF
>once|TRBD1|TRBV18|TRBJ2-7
TGTGCCAGCTCACCACGGGACAGGGGGTCCTACGAGCAGTACTTC
CASSPRDRGSYEQYF
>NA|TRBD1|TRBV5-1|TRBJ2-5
TGCGCCAGCAGCTCGACAGGGGGTATGGAGACCCAGTACTTC
CASSSTGGMETQYF
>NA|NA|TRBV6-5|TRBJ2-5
TGTGCCAGCAGTTACGACCCAATAAACTTCCGGGAGACCCAGTACTTC
CASSYDPINFRETQYF
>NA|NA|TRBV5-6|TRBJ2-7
TGTGCCAGCAGCCTCGAAACCTACGAGCAGTACTTC
CASSLETYEQYF
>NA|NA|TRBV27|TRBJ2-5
TGTGCCAGCAGTCTACGTTCCCAAGAGACCCAGTACTTC
CASSLRSQETQYF
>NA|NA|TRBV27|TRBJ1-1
TGTGCCAGCAGTCTGATCGGAACCGGGAGGGGCGGCTCCGCTTTCTTT
CASSLIGTGRGGSAFF
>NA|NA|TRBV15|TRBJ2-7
TGTGCCACCAGCAGAGGGGGGTCCTACGAGCAGTACTTC
CATSRGGSYEQYF
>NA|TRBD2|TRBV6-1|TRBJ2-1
TGTGCCAGCAGTGATCCGCCTAGCGGCCACAATGAGCAGTTCTTC
CASSDPPSGHNEQFF
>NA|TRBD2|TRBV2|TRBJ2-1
TGTGCCAGCAGTGAACGGCTAGCGGGAGCCAATGAGCAGTTCTTC
CASSERLAGANEQFF
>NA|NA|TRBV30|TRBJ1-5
TGTGCCTGGAGTGTAGTTCGCCAGCCGTCAGGGCAGCCCCAGCATTTT
CAWSVVRQPSGQPQHF
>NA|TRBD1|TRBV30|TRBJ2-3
TGTGCCGGAAAATGGACAGGGGGCACAGATACGCAGTATTTT
CAGKWTGGTDTQYF
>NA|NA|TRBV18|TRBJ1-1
TGTGCCAGCTCACCAACGTCCCTCAGGGACACTGAAGCTTTCTTT
CASSPTSLRDTEAFF
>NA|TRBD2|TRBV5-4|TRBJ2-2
TGTGCCAGCAGCTCGCGGGGGTTAACCGGGGAGCTGTTTTTT
CASSSRGLTGELFF
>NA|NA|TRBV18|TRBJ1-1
TGTGCCAGCTCATCTTATATAAGTACTGAAGCTTTCTTT
CASSSYISTEAFF
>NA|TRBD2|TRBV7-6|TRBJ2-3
TGTGCCAGCAGTTCGAGTGGGACTACCGTCACAGATACGCAGTATTTT
CASSSSGTTVTDTQYF
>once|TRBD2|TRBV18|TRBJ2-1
TGTGCCAGCTCACCCGGGACTAGCAACAATGAGCAGTTCTTC
CASSPGTSNNEQFF
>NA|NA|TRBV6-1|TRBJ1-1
TGTGCCAGCAGTCTTGACAGCCCGGGGACTGAAGCTTTCTTT
CASSLDSPGTEAFF
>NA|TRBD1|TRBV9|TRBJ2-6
TGTGCCAGCAGCAAACAGGGGGCTGGGGCCAACGTCCTGACTTTC
CASSKQGAGANVLTF
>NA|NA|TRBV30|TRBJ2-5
TGTGCCTGGAGGGTTGGGGTCCAAGAGACCCAGTACTTC
CAWRVGVQETQYF
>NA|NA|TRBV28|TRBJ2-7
TGTGCCAGCAAAATAGGGGGCGGGGTTAGCTCCTACGAGCAGTACTTC
CASKIGGGVSSYEQYF
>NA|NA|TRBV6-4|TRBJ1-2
TGTGCCAGCAGTGACTCGGGTCCATTTTCTAACTATGGCTACACCTTC
CASSDSGPFSNYGYTF